This T cell receptor beta chain was profiled in a study of T cell responses to AZD1222 COVID-19 vaccine. Study-wide context: Researchers grouped second doses given at about 4 or about 12 weeks into one pool.

The assay was immunoSEQ multiplex PCR, and TCRdb's table has in-frame clones only and misses some. This repertoire shows 75,000 to 100,000 clones, around 94% found once; its top ten account for roughly an eighth. The CDR3 has 16 residues. Germline-derived CDR1 and CDR2 are SGDLS and YYNGEE. Trimming took off 4 bases at V and 4 bases at J, with 17 bases between the two ends. The starting material was peripheral blood, obtained on day 0 of AZD1222 vaccination. The chain recombines TRBV9 with TRBJ2-2, with a weak D call TRBD2 (5 bases). The clonotype was recovered from an adult in good health. The CDR3 loop is CASSLDPRGSTGELFF. CDR3 nucleotides: TGTGCCAGCAGCCTGGACCCCAGAGGGAGCACCGGGGAGCTGTTTTTT.